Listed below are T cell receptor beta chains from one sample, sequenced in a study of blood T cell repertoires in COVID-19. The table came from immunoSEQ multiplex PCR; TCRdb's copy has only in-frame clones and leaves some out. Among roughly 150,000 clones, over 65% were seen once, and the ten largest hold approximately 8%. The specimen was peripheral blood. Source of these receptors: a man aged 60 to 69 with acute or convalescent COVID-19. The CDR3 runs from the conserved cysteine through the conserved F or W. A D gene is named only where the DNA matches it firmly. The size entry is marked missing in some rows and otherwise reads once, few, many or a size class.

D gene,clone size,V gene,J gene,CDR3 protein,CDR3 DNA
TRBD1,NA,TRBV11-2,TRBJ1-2,CASSLVGTANYGYTF,TGTGCCAGCAGCTTAGTTGGGACAGCCAACTATGGCTACACCTTC
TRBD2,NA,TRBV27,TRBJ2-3,CASSIAGGVTDTQYF,TGTGCCAGCAGTATAGCGGGGGGCGTCACAGATACGCAGTATTTT
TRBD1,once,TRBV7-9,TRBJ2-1,CASSFVGDSIYNEQFF,TGTGCCAGCAGTTTCGTGGGGGACAGCATCTACAATGAGCAGTTCTTC
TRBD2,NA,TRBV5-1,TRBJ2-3,CASSLVPLAGGIDTQYF,TGCGCCAGCAGCTTGGTCCCACTAGCGGGGGGAATAGATACGCAGTATTTT
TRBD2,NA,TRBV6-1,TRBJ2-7,CASSEEAGGDYEQYF,TGTGCCAGCAGTGAGGAGGCGGGGGGCGACTACGAGCAGTACTTC
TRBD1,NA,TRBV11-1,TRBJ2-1,CASSSDAGTVYNEQFF,TGTGCCAGCAGCTCCGATGCTGGGACAGTCTACAATGAGCAGTTCTTC
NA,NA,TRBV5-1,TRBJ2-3,CASSLGQYTDTQYF,TGCGCCAGCAGCCTAGGACAGTACACAGATACGCAGTATTTT
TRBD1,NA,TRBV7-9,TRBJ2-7,CASSSTGTGYEQYF,TGTGCCAGCAGCTCGACCGGGACAGGGTATGAGCAGTACTTC
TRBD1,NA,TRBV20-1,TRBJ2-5,CSASPPGQPQETQYF,TGCAGTGCTAGTCCCCCGGGACAGCCACAAGAGACCCAGTACTTC
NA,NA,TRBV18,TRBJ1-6,CASSPNSYNSPLHF,TGTGCCAGCTCTCCCAACTCCTATAATTCACCCCTCCACTTT
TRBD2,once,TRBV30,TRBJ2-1,CAWSWSGGANEQFF,TGTGCCTGGAGTTGGAGCGGGGGGGCCAATGAGCAGTTCTTC
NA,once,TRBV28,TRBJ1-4,CASNPPGVLTNEKLFF,TGTGCCAGCAATCCTCCGGGAGTTTTGACTAATGAAAAACTGTTTTTT
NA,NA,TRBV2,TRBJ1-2,CASSEVTGLEGYTF,TGTGCCAGCAGTGAAGTAACAGGGTTGGAGGGCTACACCTTC
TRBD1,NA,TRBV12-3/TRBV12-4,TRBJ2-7,CASSTTGFYEQYF,TGTGCCAGCAGTACGACAGGGTTCTACGAGCAGTACTTC
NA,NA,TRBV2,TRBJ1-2,CASSRTREANGYTF,TGTGCCAGCAGTCGGACAAGGGAGGCCAATGGCTACACCTTC
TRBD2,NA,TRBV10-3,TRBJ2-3,CASIAGGSDTQYF,TGTGCCAGCATAGCGGGGGGGTCAGATACGCAGTATTTT
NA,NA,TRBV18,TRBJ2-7,CASSPPGGQGHEQYF,TGTGCCAGCTCACCCCCCGGGGGGCAGGGCCACGAGCAGTACTTC
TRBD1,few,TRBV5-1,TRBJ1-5,CASSPGTGGGQPQHF,TGCGCCAGCAGCCCAGGGACAGGGGGAGGACAGCCCCAGCATTTT
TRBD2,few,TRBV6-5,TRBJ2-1,CASSTGLADYNEQFF,TGTGCCAGCAGCACCGGACTAGCGGACTACAATGAGCAGTTCTTC
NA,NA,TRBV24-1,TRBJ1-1,CATSGGLGTEAFF,TGTGCCACCAGTGGGGGGCTTGGCACTGAAGCTTTCTTT
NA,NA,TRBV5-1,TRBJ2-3,CASSLKQGGDTDTQYF,TGCGCCAGCAGCTTGAAACAGGGAGGGGACACAGATACGCAGTATTTT
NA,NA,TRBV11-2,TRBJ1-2,CASSFRQDLYGYTF,TGTGCCAGCAGCTTTCGACAGGACCTATATGGCTACACCTTC
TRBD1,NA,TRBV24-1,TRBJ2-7,CATSDLDRAAYEQYF,TGTGCCACCAGTGATTTAGACAGGGCCGCCTACGAGCAGTACTTC
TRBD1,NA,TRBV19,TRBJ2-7,CASSSPTGRQEQYF,TGTGCCAGTAGTTCCCCGACAGGGCGCCAAGAGCAGTACTTC
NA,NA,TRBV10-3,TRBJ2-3,CAISEPGADTQYF,TGTGCCATCAGTGAGCCGGGGGCAGATACGCAGTATTTT
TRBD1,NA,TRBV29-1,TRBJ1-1,CSVCRGQGTEAFF,TGCAGCGTTTGCAGGGGGCAGGGGACTGAAGCTTTCTTT
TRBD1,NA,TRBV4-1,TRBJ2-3,CASSRGQGVEDTQYF,TGCGCCAGCAGCCGGGGACAGGGAGTAGAAGATACGCAGTATTTT
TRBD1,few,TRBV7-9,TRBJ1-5,CASSPDTGGGNQPQHF,TGTGCCAGCAGCCCCGACACAGGGGGCGGCAATCAGCCCCAGCATTTT
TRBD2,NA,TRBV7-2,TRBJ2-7,CASSLARAGGSSYEQYF,TGTGCCAGCAGCTTAGCGCGGGCGGGGGGTAGCTCCTACGAGCAGTACTTC
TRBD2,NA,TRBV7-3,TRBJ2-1,CASSLIPSGGGNEQFF,TGTGCCAGCAGCTTAATTCCGAGCGGGGGAGGCAATGAGCAGTTCTTC
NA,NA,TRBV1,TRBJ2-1,CTSSQRDSPSFEQFF,TGCACCAGCAGCCAACGCGACAGCCCCTCCTTTGAGCAGTTCTTC
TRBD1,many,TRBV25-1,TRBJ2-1,CASTPGGTYNEQFF,TGTGCCAGCACCCCAGGGGGCACCTACAATGAGCAGTTCTTC
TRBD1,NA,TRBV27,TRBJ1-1,CASNPQGTGSEAFF,TGTGCCAGCAACCCACAGGGGACAGGATCTGAAGCTTTCTTT
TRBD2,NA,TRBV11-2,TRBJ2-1,CASSRGGAGDNNEQFF,TGTGCCAGCAGCCGGGGGGGAGCGGGGGATAACAATGAGCAGTTCTTC
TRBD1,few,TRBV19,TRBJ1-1,CASTDRGAGNTEAFF,TGTGCCAGTACAGACAGGGGGGCTGGGAACACTGAAGCTTTCTTT
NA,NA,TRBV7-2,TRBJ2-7,CASSLGKGYEQYF,TGTGCCAGCAGCTTAGGGAAGGGGTACGAGCAGTACTTC
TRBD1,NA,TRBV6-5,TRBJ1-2,CASSPTGTETYGYTF,TGTGCCAGCAGTCCCACCGGGACAGAGACCTATGGCTACACCTTC
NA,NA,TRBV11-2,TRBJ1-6,CASSLGWGDSPLHF,TGTGCCAGCAGCTTAGGATGGGGGGATTCACCCCTCCACTTT
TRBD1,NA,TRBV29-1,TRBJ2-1,CSVGDREYNEQFF,TGCAGCGTTGGGGACAGGGAGTACAATGAGCAGTTCTTC
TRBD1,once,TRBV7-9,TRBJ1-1,CASSPVQGGWTEAFF,TGTGCCAGCAGTCCCGTACAGGGGGGGTGGACTGAAGCTTTCTTT